One T cell receptor (beta chain) is described in this entry. Its antigen is currently unknown. These data originate in a study of graft-versus-host responses after intestinal transplantation. Study information: Isolated intestinal, liver-intestinal, or multivisceral transplants had been given to the recipients. Recipients were all induced with anti-thymocyte globulin, then given tacrolimus and steroids for about 3 years. Points from the study as a whole: Graft-donor T cell macrochimerism coincided with high graft-versus-host to host-versus-graft clonal ratios in allografts.

V was shortened by 0 bases and J by 6 bases, with 18 bases between the two germline ends. The CDR3 runs to 17 residues. From germline, CDR1 is SGHAT and CDR2 FQNNGV. Clones were read by immunoSEQ multiplex PCR, and TCRdb kept only the in-frame ones, dropping some. Here the sample spans approximately 99,000 clones, approximately 90% being singletons. The clonotype originates from a human donor who was the organ donor for an intestinal transplant. The chain uses TRBV11-2 and TRBJ2-1, with a tentative D call TRBD2 (5 bases). The material was unstimulated CD8+ T cells sorted from spleen or lymph node cells, obtained before transplant. CDR3 sequence: CASSLDYLVRRGNEQFF. In DNA form, the CDR3 reads TGTGCCAGCAGCTTAGATTATTTGGTGCGCCGGGGCAATGAGCAGTTCTTC.